The source of this T cell receptor beta chain is a study of T cells after yellow fever vaccination. Study background: With SMART-Seq v4 Ultra Low Input, the fractions containing low cell numbers were prepared. Whole-study findings and limits: Booster sampling recovered most clones from primary vaccination (about 97% CD4, approximately 90% CD8).

The CDR3 covers 16 residues. CDR1 and CDR2 from the germline V gene are SGHRS and YFSETQ. Between the trimmed V and J ends, which lost 0 bases and 5 bases, there was a span of 17 bases. With respect to this clonotype: The antigen remains unidentified.

Universal primer sites and UMIs were introduced during 5'RACE template-switching synthesis of TCR cDNA. TCRdb itself ran the 5' RACE reads through MiXCR, one entry per CDR3 protein. The data show 450,000 to 600,000 distinct CDR3 sequences, 17% seen once. This rearrangement joins TRBV5-1 to TRBJ1-1; D might be TRBD1 (6 bases). The sequencing here drew on PBMCs, taken roughly 5 days after the first yellow fever vaccination. The receptor was derived from a man younger than 35 who received the YFV17D yellow fever vaccine. CDR3 coding DNA: TGCGCCAGCAGCTTGGGTTGGGGGCAGGTTTGGACTGAAGCTTTCTTT. This codes for CASSLGWGQVWTEAFF.